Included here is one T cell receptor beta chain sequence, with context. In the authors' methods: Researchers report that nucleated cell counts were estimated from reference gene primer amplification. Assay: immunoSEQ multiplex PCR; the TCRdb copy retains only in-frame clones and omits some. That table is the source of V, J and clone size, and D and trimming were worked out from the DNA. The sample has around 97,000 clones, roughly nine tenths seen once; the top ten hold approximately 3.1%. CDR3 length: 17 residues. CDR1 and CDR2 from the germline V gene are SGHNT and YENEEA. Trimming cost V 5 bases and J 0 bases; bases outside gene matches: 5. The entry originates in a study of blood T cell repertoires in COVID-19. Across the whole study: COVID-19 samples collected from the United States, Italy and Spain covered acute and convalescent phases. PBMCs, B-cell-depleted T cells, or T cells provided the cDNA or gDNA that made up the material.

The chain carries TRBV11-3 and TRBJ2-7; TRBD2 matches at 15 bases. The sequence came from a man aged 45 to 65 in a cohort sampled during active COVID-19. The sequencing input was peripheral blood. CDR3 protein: CASSPGLAGGLSYEQYF. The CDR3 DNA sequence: TGTGCCAGCAGCCCGGGACTAGCGGGGGGTCTCTCCTACGAGCAGTACTTC.